This T cell receptor (beta chain) was sequenced for a study of blood T cell repertoires in COVID-19. The overall study: Sites across the United States, Italy and Spain contributed samples from acute and convalescent COVID-19. PBMCs, B-cell-depleted T cells, or T cells provided the cDNA or gDNA that made up the material.

The recovered donors of Cohort 3 showed two negative PCRs, clearance, or symptom resolution. Authors' data handling: Estimation of nucleated cell counts relied on the amplification of reference gene primers. Measured with immunoSEQ multiplex PCR; TCRdb has only the in-frame clones, and not every one. For V, J and clone size, that table is used; D and trimming come from the DNA. The data contain roughly 500,000 clones, approximately 90% of them singletons. CDR1 and CDR2 (germline): SGHNT, YYREEE (reference sequence). Deletions cut 2 bases from V and 6 bases from J, with 9 bases between. The CDR3 has 12 residues.

The TCR comes from a middle-aged woman who had recovered from COVID-19. Specimen: PBMCs or T cells enriched from blood (not recorded which). The chain combines TRBV5-4 with TRBJ2-7; D perhaps matches TRBD2 (5 bases). CDR3 coding DNA: TGTGCCAGCAGCTTTGGAGGCGTCGAGCAGTACTTC. Translated, it gives CASSFGGVEQYF. Looking up the rest from reference TRBV5-4 and TRBJ2-7 gives the full variable domain: ETGVTQSPTHLIKTRGQQVTLRCSSQSGHNTVSWYQQALGQGPQFIFQYYREEENGRGNFPPRFSGLQFPNYSSELNVNALELDDSALYLCASSFGGVEQYFGPGTRLTVT.